Below, 8 T cell receptor beta chains from the same sample are listed, as sequenced in a study of OX40 agonist ivuxolimab in advanced cancers. Produced via immunoSEQ multiplex PCR; TCRdb's table is partial and in-frame only. The repertoire holds approximately 73,000 clones, with around 90% as singletons. Sequences were derived from CD4+ or CD8+ T cells sorted from blood, sampled in a trial of the OX40 agonist ivuxolimab. These receptors all stem from an adult with an advanced solid tumor such as melanoma, head and neck, liver or kidney cancer.

J is TRBJ2-1 and V is TRBV5-1, with TRBD1 as a possible D gene (6 bases). CDR1 and CDR2 (germline): SGHRS, YFSETQ. This CDR3 contains 13 residues. V lost 1 base and J 6 bases, leaving 8 bases between the germline ends. The CDR3 nucleotides are TGCGCCAGCAGCTTGTGGACAGTCAATGAGCAGTTCTTC. Encoded protein: CASSLWTVNEQFF.

This clone is a singleton in its sample. The chain links TRBV30 to TRBJ2-1, with 12 bases identical to TRBD2. The J segment lost 4 bases and the V segment lost 5 bases, leaving 3 bases of the junction unmatched. The germline gives CDR1 GTSNPN, CDR2 SVGIG (reference sequence). The CDR3 spans 14 residues. CDR3 protein: CAWETSGRYNEQFF. CDR3 nucleotide sequence: TGTGCCTGGGAGACTAGCGGGAGATACAATGAGCAGTTCTTC.

V is TRBV11-3 and J is TRBJ2-7; no firm D call. The CDR3 consists of 15 residues. Trimming took off 5 bases at V and 3 bases at J, with 17 bases between the two ends. Germline V gives CDR1 SGHNT, CDR2 YENEEA. The CDR3, as DNA: TGTGCCAGCAGCCCCCCTCGGTGGCAGTTCTACGAGCAGTACTTC. Amino acid sequence: CASSPPRWQFYEQYF.

This chain joins TRBV5-1 and TRBJ2-5, with 8 bases matching TRBD2. This CDR3 is built from 16 residues. V lost 7 bases and J lost 5; bases outside the gene matches: 16. Looked up from germline, CDR1 is SGHRS and CDR2 is YFSETQ. The CDR3 protein is CASLSGSGIQSETQYF. The CDR3 nucleotides are TGCGCCAGCTTATCGGGTAGCGGGATCCAATCCGAGACCCAGTACTTC.

The rearrangement joins TRBV2 to TRBJ2-7; 7 nucleotides match TRBD1. The V gene's germline CDR1 is SNHLY and CDR2 FYNNEI. CDR3 length equals 14 residues. Trimming at V came to 2 bases and at J to 5 bases, leaving 6 bases not matched to a gene. In DNA form, the CDR3 reads TGTGCCAGCAGTGAAAAAAGGGGGCTCAACGAGCAGTACTTC. Protein sequence: CASSEKRGLNEQYF.

The CDR3 spells CASSLGPTGGGSNEKLFF. The DNA for the CDR3 is TGTGCCAGCAGCTTGGGACCTACAGGGGGCGGGAGTAATGAAAAACTGTTTTTT. The chain is built from TRBV7-9 and TRBJ1-4; TRBD1 aligns across 9 bases. Trimming removed 3 bases from V and 4 bases from J; junction bases left unmatched: 12. Germline values: CDR1 SEHNR, CDR2 FQNEAQ (reference sequence). The CDR3 runs 18 residues.

The chain combines TRBV5-1 with TRBJ2-7; TRBD1 agrees at 10 bases. The CDR3 runs to 15 residues. V shed 3 bases, J shed 5 bases, and the junction held 8 bases outside the gene matches. From germline, CDR1 is SGHRS and CDR2 YFSETQ. The CDR3 coding sequence is TGCGCCAGCAGCTCGACGGACAGGGGGGTAAACGAGCAGTACTTC. Its protein is CASSSTDRGVNEQYF.

The J gene is TRBJ2-3, the V gene TRBV5-1, with 15 bases aligning to TRBD2. Germline trimming cut 5 bases from V and 1 base from J; bases unmatched to any gene: 11. Germline CDR1 is SGHRS and CDR2 is YFSETQ. The CDR3 loop spans 19 amino acids. The CDR3 loop reads CASSLSPGLAGGRTDTQYF. CDR3 nucleotide sequence: TGCGCCAGCAGTCTTTCTCCGGGACTAGCGGGAGGACGCACAGATACGCAGTATTTT.